Below are 26 T cell receptor beta chains sequenced from a single sample in a study of blood T cell repertoires in COVID-19. Sequencing used immunoSEQ multiplex PCR; TCRdb keeps in-frame clones, though not all of them. Counted here are over 45,000 clones, roughly 91% occurring once; the ten biggest clones make up over 7.5%. The sample consisted of peripheral blood. Receptors were obtained from a human donor in a cohort sampled during active COVID-19.

The chain joins TRBV28 to TRBJ2-1; 12 bases agree with TRBD1. V shed 10 bases, J shed 7 bases, and the junction held 14 bases outside the gene matches. The CDR3 sequence is 16 residues long. Germline values: CDR1 MDHEN, CDR2 SYDVKM. The CDR3, as DNA: TGTGCCACCAACCTTCTCGGGACAGGGGGCTCGAATGAGCAGTTCTTC. The encoded protein is CATNLLGTGGSNEQFF.

The gene calls are TRBV5-1 and TRBJ1-6; TRBD1 agrees at 8 bases. After removal of 4 bases from V and 7 bases from J, the junction contained 4 bases not matched to a gene. Per the germline V gene, CDR1 is SGHRS and CDR2 is YFSETQ. The CDR3 loop spans 14 amino acids. The CDR3 reads CASSARGLNSPLHF. Here the CDR3 DNA reads TGCGCCAGCAGCGCCAGGGGGCTCAATTCACCCCTCCACTTT.

Notes on this clone: Compared with germline, one end of the junction differs, possibly owing to a read error. The chain employs TRBV2 and TRBJ1-4; 7 bases line up with TRBD1. CDR3 length equals 14 residues. Germline V gene data show CDR1 as SNHLY and CDR2 as FYNNEI. The CDR3 loop reads CASTEQGLGEKLFF. The DNA of the CDR3 is TGTGCCAGCACTGAACAGGGGTTAGGGGAAAAACTGTTTTTT.

The chain recombines TRBV4-3 with TRBJ1-1; D possibly corresponds to TRBD1 (5 bases). The length of the CDR3 is 15 residues. V was cut by 5 bases and J by 4 bases, with 17 bases left in between. Looked up from germline, CDR1 is LGHNA and CDR2 is YSLEER. The CDR3 nucleotides are TGCGCCAGCAGCGAGGTCCTCCGGGGGGGCACTGAAGCTTTCTTT. This encodes CASSEVLRGGTEAFF.

The gene calls are TRBV12-3 or TRBV12-4 and TRBJ2-2, with D hard to call. The germline V and J ends were trimmed by 2 bases and 4 bases, with 5 bases remaining between them. This CDR3 is 13 amino acids long. The CDR3, as DNA: TGTGCCAGCAGTTTATGGAGCACCGGGGAGCTGTTTTTT. This encodes CASSLWSTGELFF.

The chain carries TRBV6-2 or TRBV6-3 and TRBJ1-5, with a tentative D call TRBD1 (6 bases). V was trimmed by 4 bases and J by 0 bases, leaving 13 bases between them. The CDR3 runs to 16 residues. Germline lookup yields CDR1 MNHEY and CDR2 SVGEGT. The CDR3 nucleotides read TGTGCCAGCAGTTCGGCTCCAGGGGATAGCAATCAGCCCCAGCATTTT. Encoded protein: CASSSAPGDSNQPQHF.

The rearrangement uses TRBV19 and TRBJ2-7; a weak D match, TRBD2 (6 bases). CDR1 and CDR2 (germline): LNHDA, SQIVND (reference sequence). V shed 8 bases and J shed 2 bases, with 19 bases lying between them. The CDR3 sequence is 15 residues long. The CDR3 reads CASAQFRDSPYEQYF. The DNA of the CDR3 is TGTGCCAGTGCTCAATTCCGGGACTCCCCCTACGAGCAGTACTTC.

The CDR3 loop is CASTADRSINQPQHF. The CDR3, as DNA: TGTGCCAGCACCGCGGACAGGAGTATTAATCAGCCCCAGCATTTT. The chain recombines TRBV7-2 with TRBJ1-5, with 7 bases matching TRBD1. Germline values: CDR1 SGHTA, CDR2 FQGNSA. The CDR3 length is 15 residues. V lost 7 bases and J lost 4; bases outside the gene matches: 10.

This clone has a single count. J is TRBJ2-1 and V is TRBV6-2 or TRBV6-3; D remains unclear. Trimming took off 2 bases at V and 6 bases at J, with 8 bases between the two ends. CDR1 is MNHEY and CDR2 is SVGEGT in the germline V gene. CDR3 length: 13 amino acids. In nucleotides, the CDR3 is TGTGCCAGCAGTTACGCCCTACGCAATGAGCAGTTCTTC. Protein sequence: CASSYALRNEQFF.

This clone came up once. The chain has TRBV7-2 and TRBJ1-1, with D tentatively TRBD1 (5 bases). The germline V and J ends were trimmed by 2 bases and 5 bases, with 9 bases remaining between them. In germline, CDR1 is SGHTA, CDR2 FQGNSA. The CDR3 spans 13 residues. The CDR3 here is CASSLTQGTEAFF. The CDR3 DNA follows: TGTGCCAGCAGCTTAACTCAGGGTACTGAAGCTTTCTTT.

The sample holds a few counts of this clone. The chain employs TRBV28 and TRBJ2-1; perhaps TRBD2 as D (7 bases). CDR1 is MDHEN and CDR2 is SYDVKM in the germline V gene. V was clipped by 10 bases and J by 0 bases, with 16 bases between them. CDR3 length equals 15 residues. The CDR3 is CATKGGGSSYNEQFF. CDR3 DNA sequence: TGTGCCACCAAAGGGGGGGGAAGCTCCTACAATGAGCAGTTCTTC.

The gene calls are TRBV27 and TRBJ1-1, with TRBD1 as a possible D gene (6 bases). V shed 5 bases and J shed 3 bases, with 16 bases lying between them. The germline V gene encodes CDR1 MNHEY and CDR2 SMNVEV (reference sequence). CDR3 length: 15 residues. CDR3 DNA: TGTGCCAGCAGTACCTACAGGGTTCGGGACACTGAAGCTTTCTTT. This gives the protein CASSTYRVRDTEAFF.

This chain links TRBV7-3 with TRBJ2-5, with 7 bases aligning to TRBD2. With V trimmed by 4 bases and J by 5 bases, 7 bases remained unmatched. This CDR3 region has 14 residues. Germline V gives CDR1 SGHTA, CDR2 FQGTGA. The DNA of the CDR3 is TGTGCCAGCAGCTCTGGGACTATAGGGGAGACCCAGTACTTC. Its translation is CASSSGTIGETQYF.

The rearrangement uses TRBV5-1 and TRBJ1-2; tentative D call: TRBD1 (5 bases). Trimming pared 0 bases from V and 4 bases from J, leaving 10 bases between. The germline CDR1 and CDR2 sequences are SGHRS and YFSETQ. The CDR3 is 14 residues long. The CDR3 sequence is CASSLAGELYGYTF. The CDR3 coding sequence is TGCGCCAGCAGCTTGGCGGGGGAACTCTATGGCTACACCTTC.

The gene calls are TRBV28 and TRBJ1-1; D is unclear. From germline, CDR1 is MDHEN and CDR2 SYDVKM. Trimming stripped 7 bases from V and 1 base from J, with 19 bases between. The CDR3 totals 16 residues. DNA of the CDR3: TGTGCCAGCACCCCTACGGAGGGTGACGGGAACACTGAAGCTTTCTTT. Translation gives CASTPTEGDGNTEAFF.

This chain uses TRBV7-2 with TRBJ2-7, with 9 bases fitting TRBD2. This CDR3 has 16 residues. Per the germline V gene, CDR1 is SGHTA and CDR2 is FQGNSA. V was pared by 2 bases and J by 9 bases, with 14 bases of the junction left unmatched. CDR3: CASSLKKREDPDGQYF. CDR3 coding DNA: TGTGCCAGCAGCTTAAAGAAGCGGGAGGATCCCGACGGGCAGTACTTC.

The V and J genes are TRBV7-2 and TRBJ1-6; possible D gene TRBD1, 6 bases. V lost 2 bases and J lost 7, with 9 bases in between. The CDR3 contains 14 residues. Per the germline V gene, CDR1 is SGHTA and CDR2 is FQGNSA. CDR3 in DNA: TGTGCCAGCAGCTTAACAGGGCAGAATTCACCCCTCCACTTT. Encoded protein: CASSLTGQNSPLHF.

This chain's CDR3 is CASSFLYNEQFF. The CDR3 bases are TGTGCCAGCAGTTTCCTGTACAATGAGCAGTTCTTC. The J gene is TRBJ2-1, the V gene TRBV12-3 or TRBV12-4; no firm D call. V lost 3 bases, J lost 4 bases, and 4 bases lay in between. The CDR3 loop spans 12 amino acids.

The V call is TRBV7-2, the J call TRBJ2-1, with TRBD2 matching over 13 bases. After removal of 3 bases from V and 7 bases from J, the junction contained 3 bases not matched to a gene. The CDR3 has 15 residues. Germline CDR1 is SGHTA and CDR2 is FQGNSA. The CDR3 sequence is CASSLGLAGNNEQFF. Written as DNA, the CDR3 is TGTGCCAGCAGCTTGGGACTAGCGGGAAATAATGAGCAGTTCTTC. Drawing the rest from reference TRBV7-2 and TRBJ2-1, the complete variable domain is GAGVSQSPSNKVTEKGKDVELRCDPISGHTALYWYRQSLGQGLEFLIYFQGNSAPDKSGLPSDRFSAERTGGSVSTLTIQRTQQEDSAVYLCASSLGLAGNNEQFFGPGTRLTVL.

The chain combines TRBV6-6 with TRBJ2-3; possible D gene TRBD2, 5 bases. The CDR3 contains 15 residues. V was cut by 3 bases and J by 1 base, with 11 bases left in between. From germline, CDR1 is MNHNY and CDR2 SVGAGI (reference sequence). CDR3 sequence reads: CASSYEGTGTDTQYF. The CDR3 DNA reads as TGTGCCAGCAGTTATGAGGGAACTGGCACAGATACGCAGTATTTT.

The chain uses TRBV5-1 and TRBJ2-5; tentatively, D is TRBD2 (6 bases). Trimming took off 5 bases at V and 5 bases at J, with 19 bases between the two ends. The germline CDR1 and CDR2 sequences are SGHRS and YFSETQ. The CDR3 sequence is 15 residues long. DNA for the CDR3: TGCGCCAGCAGATCTCATGGGGGGAGCGGGGAGACCCAGTACTTC. Its translation is CASRSHGGSGETQYF.

This chain joins TRBV10-3 and TRBJ2-7, with D unclear. This CDR3 spans 13 amino acids. Trimming took 0 bases from V and 5 from J, leaving 8 bases between them. From germline, CDR1 is ENHRY and CDR2 SYGVKD. The CDR3 coding sequence is TGTGCCATCAGTGAGTCTGGCCTCGACGAGCAGTACTTC. Amino acids: CAISESGLDEQYF.

The rearrangement joins TRBV5-1 to TRBJ2-3; D gene ambiguous. Trimming left V 0 bases short and J 2 bases short, with 7 bases between. The CDR3 contains 14 residues. Germline V lookup: CDR1 SGHRS, CDR2 YFSETQ. The CDR3 loop reads CASSLGSYTDTQYF. CDR3 DNA: TGCGCCAGCAGCTTGGGTTCTTACACAGATACGCAGTATTTT. Looking up the rest from reference TRBV5-1 and TRBJ2-3 gives the full variable domain: KAGVTQTPRYLIKTRGQQVTLSCSPISGHRSVSWYQQTPGQGLQFLFEYFSETQRNKGNFPGRFSGRQFSNSRSEMNVSTLELGDSALYLCASSLGSYTDTQYFGPGTRLTVL.

The chain employs TRBV10-3 and TRBJ2-1; 9 nucleotides match TRBD2. Germline loops: CDR1 ENHRY, CDR2 SYGVKD. V lost 3 bases to trimming and J lost 7 bases; unmatched junction nucleotides: 7. The CDR3 is 15 residues long. The CDR3 DNA is TGTGCCATCAGTGATGGGCGGGGGGGTACAAATGAGCAGTTCTTC. Protein product: CAISDGRGGTNEQFF.

The chain carries TRBV5-1 and TRBJ2-5, with D possibly matching TRBD2 (5 bases). The CDR3 loop spans 13 amino acids. Germline assignment: CDR1 SGHRS and CDR2 YFSETQ. Trimming cost V 5 bases and J 1 base, with 9 bases left between them. In DNA form, the CDR3 reads TGCGCCAGCAGTCCCGGGGTCCAAGAGACCCAGTACTTC. The encoded protein is CASSPGVQETQYF.

The J gene is TRBJ1-6, the V gene TRBV19, with D tentatively TRBD1 (6 bases). CDR3 length: 13 residues. The V gene's germline CDR1 is LNHDA and CDR2 SQIVND (reference sequence). Trimming stripped 6 bases from V and 10 bases from J, with 13 bases between. CDR3 DNA: TGTGCCAGTAGAGAGCCACAGGGCTCACCCCTCCACTTT. This codes for CASREPQGSPLHF.